These T cell receptor beta chains were read from a single sample in a study of OX40 agonist ivuxolimab in advanced cancers. Assay used: immunoSEQ multiplex PCR; TCRdb lists only in-frame clones, some missing. This table holds about 34,000 clones, about four fifths found once. This material consisted of CD4+ or CD8+ T cells sorted from blood, taken in a trial of the OX40 agonist ivuxolimab. These receptors came from an adult with an advanced solid tumor such as melanoma, head and neck, liver or kidney cancer. Both conserved end residues are part of each CDR3. Fields, in order: CDR3 DNA, CDR3 protein, D gene, clone size, J gene, V gene. A D gene is named only where the DNA matches it firmly. For some rows the clone size is stated as once, few or many, or as a class when expanded; others skip it.

CDR3nt: TGTGCCAGCAGCCCCAGGACAGTGGAGACCCAGTACTTC; CDR3aa: CASSPRTVETQYF; d_gene: -; abundance: -; j_gene: TRBJ2-5; v_gene: TRBV7-9
CDR3nt: TGTGCCAGCAGCGTAGATCAGCGGTCCTACGACGAGCAGTACTTC; CDR3aa: CASSVDQRSYDEQYF; d_gene: -; abundance: -; j_gene: TRBJ2-7; v_gene: TRBV9
CDR3nt: TGCGCCAGCAGCCAAGGAGCCCACGAGCAGTACTTC; CDR3aa: CASSQGAHEQYF; d_gene: -; abundance: -; j_gene: TRBJ2-7; v_gene: TRBV4-3
CDR3nt: TGTGCCAGTAGTAAACAGGGAAATACAGATACGCAGTATTTT; CDR3aa: CASSKQGNTDTQYF; d_gene: -; abundance: -; j_gene: TRBJ2-3; v_gene: TRBV19
CDR3nt: TGTGCCAGTAGATCGGGACAGAACACTGAAGCTTTCTTT; CDR3aa: CASRSGQNTEAFF; d_gene: -; abundance: few; j_gene: TRBJ1-1; v_gene: TRBV19
CDR3nt: TGTGCCAGCAGCGAGTCCCCGGACACTGTCGGGGAGCAGTACTTC; CDR3aa: CASSESPDTVGEQYF; d_gene: -; abundance: -; j_gene: TRBJ2-7; v_gene: TRBV9
CDR3nt: TGTGCCAGTAGTTCCTGGACAGGGATTGACGAGCAGTACTTC; CDR3aa: CASSSWTGIDEQYF; d_gene: TRBD1; abundance: -; j_gene: TRBJ2-7; v_gene: TRBV19
CDR3nt: TGTGCCAGCAGCTTAGCGGATGACCCCTACAATGAGCAGTTCTTC; CDR3aa: CASSLADDPYNEQFF; d_gene: -; abundance: few; j_gene: TRBJ2-1; v_gene: TRBV7-2
CDR3nt: TGCGCCAGCAGCTTGACTCGCACAGATACGCAGTATTTT; CDR3aa: CASSLTRTDTQYF; d_gene: -; abundance: -; j_gene: TRBJ2-3; v_gene: TRBV5-1
CDR3nt: TGTGCCAGCAGCCGAAACCGGGACCCCCTCTTTGAAAAACTGTTTTTT; CDR3aa: CASSRNRDPLFEKLFF; d_gene: -; abundance: once; j_gene: TRBJ1-4; v_gene: TRBV7-9
CDR3nt: TGTGCCAGCAGCCCCGTTGGGGGACTAGCGGAACAAGAGACCCAGTACTTC; CDR3aa: CASSPVGGLAEQETQYF; d_gene: TRBD2; abundance: -; j_gene: TRBJ2-5; v_gene: TRBV9
CDR3nt: TGTGCCAGCAGCTTAACTGGACAAGATAATTCACCCCTCCACTTT; CDR3aa: CASSLTGQDNSPLHF; d_gene: -; abundance: -; j_gene: TRBJ1-6; v_gene: TRBV11-2
CDR3nt: TGTGCCAGCAGTGAAGGGGGACAGGGGGGTGAAAAACTGTTTTTT; CDR3aa: CASSEGGQGGEKLFF; d_gene: TRBD1; abundance: -; j_gene: TRBJ1-4; v_gene: TRBV2
CDR3nt: TGTGCCAGCAGCTTGTCGCAGGGTAGTTCACCCCTCCACTTT; CDR3aa: CASSLSQGSSPLHF; d_gene: -; abundance: -; j_gene: TRBJ1-6; v_gene: TRBV5-5
CDR3nt: TGCAGCGCGGGGGGGGTGAACACTGAAGCTTTCTTT; CDR3aa: CSAGGVNTEAFF; d_gene: -; abundance: -; j_gene: TRBJ1-1; v_gene: TRBV29-1
CDR3nt: TGTGCCAGCACCTCGCTCCCCTACGAGCAGTACTTC; CDR3aa: CASTSLPYEQYF; d_gene: -; abundance: once; j_gene: TRBJ2-7; v_gene: TRBV13
CDR3nt: TGTGCCAGCAGTGCCCGGGACACCTACACTGAAGCTTTCTTT; CDR3aa: CASSARDTYTEAFF; d_gene: -; abundance: -; j_gene: TRBJ1-1; v_gene: TRBV6-5
CDR3nt: TGTGCCAGCAGACGGGGGAACGGACGGAGGACTGAAGCTTTCTTT; CDR3aa: CASRRGNGRRTEAFF; d_gene: -; abundance: -; j_gene: TRBJ1-1; v_gene: TRBV2
CDR3nt: TGTGCCAGTAGTATAGGCTGGACAGGGGGCATGGAGACCCAGTACTTC; CDR3aa: CASSIGWTGGMETQYF; d_gene: TRBD1; abundance: -; j_gene: TRBJ2-5; v_gene: TRBV19
CDR3nt: TGTGCCAGCAGCTCCGGGGGAGAAGGTAGTGGCTACACCTTC; CDR3aa: CASSSGGEGSGYTF; d_gene: -; abundance: -; j_gene: TRBJ1-2; v_gene: TRBV11-2
CDR3nt: TGTGCCAGCAGTCCCCGGACAGGGGCAGGAAACACCATATATTTT; CDR3aa: CASSPRTGAGNTIYF; d_gene: TRBD1; abundance: -; j_gene: TRBJ1-3; v_gene: TRBV27
CDR3nt: TGTGCCAGGGGCCGACGAGAGGCGTTCTACGAGCAGTACTTC; CDR3aa: CARGRREAFYEQYF; d_gene: -; abundance: -; j_gene: TRBJ2-7; v_gene: TRBV2
CDR3nt: TGTGCCAGCAGCTTAGGCGGGAGGTGGTACGAGCAGTACTTC; CDR3aa: CASSLGGRWYEQYF; d_gene: TRBD2; abundance: -; j_gene: TRBJ2-7; v_gene: TRBV7-2
CDR3nt: TGTGCCAGCAGCTTAGTTGTGCCAGCGGGACTAATGAACACTGAAGCTTTCTTT; CDR3aa: CASSLVVPAGLMNTEAFF; d_gene: -; abundance: -; j_gene: TRBJ1-1; v_gene: TRBV7-2
CDR3nt: TGCGCCAGCACGACAGGGGCGAACTTCCAAGAGACCCAGTACTTC; CDR3aa: CASTTGANFQETQYF; d_gene: TRBD1; abundance: -; j_gene: TRBJ2-5; v_gene: TRBV5-1
CDR3nt: TGTGCCAGTAGATCTACAGGGGACAATCAGCCCCAGCATTTT; CDR3aa: CASRSTGDNQPQHF; d_gene: TRBD1; abundance: -; j_gene: TRBJ1-5; v_gene: TRBV19
CDR3nt: TGTGCCAGCAGCTCCGCCGCCGGGGGCCTCAACACCGGGGAGCTGTTTTTT; CDR3aa: CASSSAAGGLNTGELFF; d_gene: -; abundance: -; j_gene: TRBJ2-2; v_gene: TRBV5-4
CDR3nt: TGTGCTAGCAGCCCTTGGGGGAGCGGAAAAGATACGCAGTATTTT; CDR3aa: CASSPWGSGKDTQYF; d_gene: -; abundance: -; j_gene: TRBJ2-3; v_gene: TRBV7-7